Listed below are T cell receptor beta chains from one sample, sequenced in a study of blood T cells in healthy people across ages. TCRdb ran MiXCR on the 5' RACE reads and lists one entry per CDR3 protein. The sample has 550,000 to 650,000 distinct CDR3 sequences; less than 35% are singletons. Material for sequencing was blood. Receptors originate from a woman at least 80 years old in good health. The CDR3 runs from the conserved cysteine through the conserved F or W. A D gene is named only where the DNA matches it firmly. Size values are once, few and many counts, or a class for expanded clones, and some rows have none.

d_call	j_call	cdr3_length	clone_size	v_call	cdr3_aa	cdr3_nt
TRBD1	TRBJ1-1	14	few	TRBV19	CASSGRQGGSEAFF	TGTGCCAGTAGTGGTAGACAGGGGGGGTCTGAAGCTTTCTTT
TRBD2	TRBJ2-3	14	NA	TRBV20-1	CSARLAGVADTQYF	TGCAGTGCAAGGCTAGCGGGAGTGGCAGATACGCAGTATTTT
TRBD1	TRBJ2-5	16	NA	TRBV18	CVSSPSRGGFLETQYF	TGTGTCAGCTCACCATCCCGAGGGGGCTTCTTGGAGACCCAGTACTTC
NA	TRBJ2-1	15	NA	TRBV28	CASSGRDSSYNEQFF	TGTGCCAGCAGCGGGCGGGACAGCTCCTACAATGAGCAGTTCTTC
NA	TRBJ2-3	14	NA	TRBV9	CAGGVSGGADTQYF	TGTGCCGGCGGCGTATCCGGAGGGGCAGATACGCAGTATTTT
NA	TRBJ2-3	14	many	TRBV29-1	CSVEGSGSTDTQYF	TGCAGCGTTGAAGGGAGCGGATCCACAGATACGCAGTATTTT
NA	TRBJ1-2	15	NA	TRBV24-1	CATGDPAQGTAGYTF	TGTGCCACCGGTGACCCTGCCCAGGGGACGGCTGGCTACACCTTC
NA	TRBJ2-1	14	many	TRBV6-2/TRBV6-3	CASSFDASYNEQFF	TGTGCCAGCAGTTTTGACGCAAGTTACAATGAGCAGTTCTTC
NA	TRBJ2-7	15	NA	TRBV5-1	CASSFSPGTRYEQYF	TGCGCCAGCAGCTTCTCGCCAGGGACTCGATACGAGCAGTACTTC
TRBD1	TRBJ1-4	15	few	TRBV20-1	CSAIYPGTVDEKLFF	TGCAGTGCTATCTACCCCGGGACAGTTGATGAAAAACTGTTTTTT
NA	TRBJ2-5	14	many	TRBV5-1	CASSLGTRQETQYF	TGCGCCAGCAGCCTAGGGACCCGCCAAGAGACCCAGTACTTC
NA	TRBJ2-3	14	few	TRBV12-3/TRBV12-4	CASSPQVSTDTQYF	TGTGCCAGCAGTCCCCAGGTATCCACAGATACGCAGTATTTT
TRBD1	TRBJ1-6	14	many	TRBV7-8	CASSRDRGNSPLHF	TGTGCCAGCAGCAGAGACAGGGGCAATTCACCCCTCCACTTT
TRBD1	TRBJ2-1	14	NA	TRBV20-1	CSARGRGNRNEQFF	TGCAGTGCTAGAGGCAGGGGGAATCGCAATGAGCAGTTCTTC
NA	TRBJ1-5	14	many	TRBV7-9	CASSPGGVNQPQHF	TGTGCCAGCAGTCCTGGGGGAGTAAATCAGCCCCAGCATTTT
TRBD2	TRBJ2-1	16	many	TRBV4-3	CASSQVPSGGANEQFF	TGCGCCAGCAGCCAAGTGCCTAGCGGGGGGGCGAATGAGCAGTTCTTC
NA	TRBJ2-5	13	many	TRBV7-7	CASSFQGWETQYF	TGTGCCAGCAGCTTCCAGGGGTGGGAGACCCAGTACTTC
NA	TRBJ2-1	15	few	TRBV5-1	CASSQGSRGCNEQFF	TGCGCCAGCAGTCAAGGCTCCCGGGGATGCAATGAGCAGTTCTTC
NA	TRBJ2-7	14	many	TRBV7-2	CASSLAGQLYEQYF	TGTGCCAGCAGCTTAGCAGGGCAGTTATACGAGCAGTACTTC
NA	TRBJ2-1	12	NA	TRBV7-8	CASSWESPEQFF	TGTGCCAGCAGCTGGGAAAGCCCTGAGCAGTTCTTC
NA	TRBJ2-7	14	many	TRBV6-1	CASSKARKSYEQYF	TGTGCCAGCAGCAAAGCGAGAAAGTCCTACGAGCAGTACTTC
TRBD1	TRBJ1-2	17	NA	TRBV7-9	CASSRDRGAELSYGYTF	TGTGCCAGCAGCCGGGACAGGGGAGCGGAACTTAGCTATGGCTACACCTTC
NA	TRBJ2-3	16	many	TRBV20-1	CSANPRVGSNADTQYF	TGCAGTGCCAACCCTCGGGTGGGATCTAACGCAGATACGCAGTATTTT
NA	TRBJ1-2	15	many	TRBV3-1	CASSQDPTGPYGYTF	TGTGCCAGCAGCCAAGATCCCACGGGCCCCTATGGCTACACCTTC
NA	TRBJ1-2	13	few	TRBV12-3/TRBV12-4	CASSMQGMGGYTF	TGTGCCAGTAGTATGCAGGGGATGGGAGGCTACACCTTC
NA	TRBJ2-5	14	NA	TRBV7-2	CASSPGTFYNEQYF	TGTGCCAGCAGCCCAGGGACATTCTACAATGAGCAGTACTTC
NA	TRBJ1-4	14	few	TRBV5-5	CASSLGPLNEKLFF	TGTGCCAGCAGCTTGGGACCGCTTAATGAAAAACTGTTTTTT
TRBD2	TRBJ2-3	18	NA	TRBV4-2	CASSQVGLAGGPGDTQYF	TGTGCCAGCAGCCAAGTCGGACTAGCGGGGGGGCCGGGAGATACGCAGTATTTT
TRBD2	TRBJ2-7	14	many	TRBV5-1	CASSVTSLAYEQYF	TGCGCCAGCAGCGTGACTAGCTTAGCCTACGAGCAGTACTTC
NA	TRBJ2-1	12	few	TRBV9	CASSVRAGEQFF	TGTGCCAGCAGCGTAAGGGCGGGTGAGCAGTTCTTC
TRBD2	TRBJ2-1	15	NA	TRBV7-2	CASSLGTSRGDEQFF	TGTGCTAGCAGCTTAGGGACTAGCCGGGGCGATGAGCAGTTCTTC
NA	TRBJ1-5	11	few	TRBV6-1	CATGGRQPQHF	TGTGCCACCGGCGGCCGTCAGCCCCAGCATTTT
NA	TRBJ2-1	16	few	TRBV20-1	CSARGGYRESYNEQFF	TGCAGTGCTAGAGGAGGCTACCGGGAAAGCTACAATGAGCAGTTCTTC
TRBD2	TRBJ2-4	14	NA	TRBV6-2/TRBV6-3	CTSIRGGPQSTQYF	TGTACCAGCATCCGGGGGGGCCCCCAGAGCACCCAGTACTTC
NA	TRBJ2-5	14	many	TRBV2	CASSEGGAVETQYF	TGTGCCAGCAGTGAGGGGGGGGCGGTAGAGACCCAGTACTTC
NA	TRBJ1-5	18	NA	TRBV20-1	CSASGRSLGRESNQPQHF	TGCAGTGCCTCCGGAAGGTCGCTGGGCAGGGAGAGCAATCAGCCCCAGCATTTT
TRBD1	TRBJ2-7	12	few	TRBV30	CASEGQVGEQYF	TGTGCCTCGGAGGGACAGGTGGGCGAGCAGTACTTC
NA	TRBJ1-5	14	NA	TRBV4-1	CASSQDPGMQPQHF	TGCGCCAGCAGCCAAGATCCAGGGATGCAGCCCCAGCATTTT
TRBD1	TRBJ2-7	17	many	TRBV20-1	CSARDFGAGQGGREQYF	TGCAGTGCTAGAGATTTCGGGGCGGGACAGGGGGGACGCGAGCAGTACTTC
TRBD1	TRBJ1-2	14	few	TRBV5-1	CASSLPGGYDGYTF	TGCGCCAGCAGCTTGCCAGGGGGGTACGATGGCTACACCTTC
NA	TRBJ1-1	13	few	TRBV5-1	CASSQRGVGDVFF	TGCGCCAGCAGCCAACGGGGGGTTGGTGATGTTTTCTTT
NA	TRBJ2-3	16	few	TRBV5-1	CASQKAQRGDTDTQYF	TGCGCCAGCCAAAAAGCCCAGAGGGGGGACACAGATACGCAGTATTTT
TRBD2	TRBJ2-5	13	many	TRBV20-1	CSAPTSGQETQYF	TGCAGTGCCCCGACTAGCGGGCAAGAGACCCAGTACTTC